This record looks at one T cell receptor (beta chain) sequence and its context. The source of the sample is a study of cytomegalovirus exposure and HLA in healthy donors. CDR1 is SGHTS, CDR2 YDEGEE, per germline. V lost 2 bases and J lost 11, with 19 bases in between. The CDR3 runs 15 residues. It was with 60 Vbeta and 13 Jbeta primers that the PCR ran. Profiled with immunoSEQ multiplex PCR; TCRdb holds only in-frame clones, not every one. Of about 140,000 clones detected, approximately 80% appear once; the ten largest clones hold approximately 1.3%. This clonotype originated in a man aged 25-45 years in good health and CMV-seropositive. J is TRBJ2-2 and V is TRBV5-8; D is unclear. The sequenced sample consisted of PBMCs. The CDR3 DNA is TGTGCCAGCAGCTTAAAAGGCCAAAGCCTTAGCGAGCTGTTTTTT. Protein product: CASSLKGQSLSELFF.